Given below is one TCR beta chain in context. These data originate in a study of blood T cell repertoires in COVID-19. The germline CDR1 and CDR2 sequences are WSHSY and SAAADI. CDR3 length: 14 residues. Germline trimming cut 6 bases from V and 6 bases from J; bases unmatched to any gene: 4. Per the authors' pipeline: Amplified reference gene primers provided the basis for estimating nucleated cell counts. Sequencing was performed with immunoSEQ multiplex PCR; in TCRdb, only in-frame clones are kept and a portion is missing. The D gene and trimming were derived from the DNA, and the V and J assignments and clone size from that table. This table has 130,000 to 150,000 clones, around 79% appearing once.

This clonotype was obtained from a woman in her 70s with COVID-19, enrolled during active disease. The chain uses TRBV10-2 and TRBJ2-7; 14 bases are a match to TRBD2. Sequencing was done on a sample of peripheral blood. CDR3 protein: CASRGTSGGREQYF. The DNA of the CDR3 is TGCGCCAGCAGGGGGACTAGCGGGGGCCGCGAGCAGTACTTC.